This T cell receptor beta chain derives from a study of a mutant IDH1 vaccine in newly diagnosed glioma. For the study at large: Treatment recipients were about 60% male and about 40% female, and their mean age was about 39 years.

Time point reported: week 23, last vaccination. The vaccine gave 300 ug of a 20-mer mutant IDH1 peptide subcutaneously per dose. This clone was seen a handful of times. Its antigen is not identified. CDR1 and CDR2 (germline): MRHNA, SNTAGT. J gave up 4 bases and V 0 bases, and 4 bases lay outside the gene matches. The CDR3 loop spans 16 amino acids. Libraries were prepared by immunoSEQ multiplex PCR; TCRdb keeps only in-frame clonotypes and omits some of them. The sample contains about 55,000 clones, about four fifths of which appear only once. The chain has TRBV6-4 and TRBJ2-2, with 8 bases matching TRBD2. The material sequenced was PBMCs, taken from a glioma patient whose treatment included an IDH1 peptide vaccine. This clonotype was obtained from a man in his forties or fifties with glioma. The CDR3 DNA sequence: TGTGCCAGCAGTGACTCAAGCGGGGGAGCCACCGGGGAGCTGTTTTTT. Translating it yields CASSDSSGGATGELFF.